The 3 T cell receptor beta chains given below trace back to one sample, sequenced in a study of T cell responses to AZD1222 COVID-19 vaccine. Sequencing used immunoSEQ multiplex PCR; TCRdb keeps in-frame clones, though not all of them. Here the sample spans some 130,000 clones, around 90% being singletons. Sequencing used peripheral blood, obtained on day 0 of AZD1222 vaccination. The source of these receptors is an adult in good health.

V gene TRBV6-5 combines with J gene TRBJ2-7; 8 nucleotides agree with TRBD1. The junction had 6 bases not matched to a gene; V was cut back by 5 bases and J by 0 bases. CDR1 is MNHEY, CDR2 SVGAGI, per germline. There are 15 residues in the CDR3. DNA for the CDR3: TGTGCCAGCAGTCAGGGGGCTCCCAACTCCTACGAGCAGTACTTC. The encoded protein is CASSQGAPNSYEQYF.

This rearrangement joins TRBV9 to TRBJ2-1, with TRBD2 as a possible D gene (5 bases). The germline V gene encodes CDR1 SGDLS and CDR2 YYNGEE. The CDR3 contains 16 residues. Trimming stripped 0 bases from V and 3 bases from J, with 13 bases between. The CDR3 loop reads CASSVGSGKVYNEQFF. CDR3 coding DNA: TGTGCCAGCAGCGTAGGGTCCGGGAAGGTCTACAATGAGCAGTTCTTC.

V usage is TRBV28 and J usage is TRBJ1-1, with 11 bases that match TRBD1. The V gene end was trimmed by 7 bases and the J gene end by 5 bases; junction bases not matched to a gene: 6. The CDR3 has 14 amino acids. Germline V gives CDR1 MDHEN, CDR2 SYDVKM. The DNA for the CDR3 is TGTGCCAGCAAATCGGGACAGGGGGGTACTGAAGCTTTCTTT. Translating it yields CASKSGQGGTEAFF.